Listed below are T cell receptor beta chains from one sample, sequenced in a study of type 1 regulatory T cells. No antigens are known for them. TCRdb re-derived calls from the reads in MiXCR, one entry per CDR3 protein. The data hold about 71,000 distinct CDR3 sequences, with around 20% observed a single time. Sequenced input: cultured type 1 regulatory T (Tr1) cells, either the whole culture or a sorted fraction (not recorded which). The receptors originated from a human donor in good health. The CDR3 runs from the conserved cysteine through the conserved F or W. The order of the fields is CDR3 DNA, CDR3 protein, D gene, CDR3 length, clone size, V gene, J gene. The D gene is left open where the match is weak. Clone size is given for some rows only: seen once, a few or many times, or a class if the clone is expanded.

TGTGCCACCAGACGGGGTGGCGAGCAGTACTTC	CATRRGGEQYF	-	11	-	TRBV19	TRBJ2-7
TGCGCCAGCAGCTTCCAACTAGCGGGAGTCAATGAGCAGTTCTTC	CASSFQLAGVNEQFF	TRBD2	15	few	TRBV5-1	TRBJ2-1
TGCAGTCCCAGGAAAGGGACTAGCGGGAAGGACGAGCAGTTCTTC	CSPRKGTSGKDEQFF	TRBD2	15	few	TRBV20-1	TRBJ2-1
TGCGCCAGCAGCTTGGACGGGACAGGGATCAATTCACCCCTCCACTTT	CASSLDGTGINSPLHF	TRBD1	16	-	TRBV5-1	TRBJ1-6
TGCGCCAGCAGCTTGGCCTCTTGGGCAGCCCAAGAGACCCAGTACTTC	CASSLASWAAQETQYF	-	16	-	TRBV5-1	TRBJ2-5
TGTGCCAGCAGCTTTTACAGGGGGAGGTCCTACAATGAGCAGTTCTTC	CASSFYRGRSYNEQFF	TRBD1	16	-	TRBV7-2	TRBJ2-1
TGCAGTGCTACAAATAGGGGGAGAGTGGAGACCCAGTACTTC	CSATNRGRVETQYF	-	14	-	TRBV20-1	TRBJ2-5
TGTGCCACCAGCGGGCGACAGGGACCCTACGAGCAGTACTTC	CATSGRQGPYEQYF	TRBD1	14	many	TRBV15	TRBJ2-7
TGCGCCAGCAGCCGCGGGACAGGTTCGACCGGGGAGCTGTTTTTT	CASSRGTGSTGELFF	TRBD1	15	-	TRBV5-1	TRBJ2-2
TGTGCCAGCAGCTTAGTTGGGGAAGCCTACAATGAGCAGTTCTTC	CASSLVGEAYNEQFF	-	15	few	TRBV7-2	TRBJ2-1
TGTGCCAGCAGCCGTAAGGAGGGACTAGCGAGGGAAAACATTCAGTACTTC	CASSRKEGLARENIQYF	TRBD2	17	-	TRBV7-8	TRBJ2-4